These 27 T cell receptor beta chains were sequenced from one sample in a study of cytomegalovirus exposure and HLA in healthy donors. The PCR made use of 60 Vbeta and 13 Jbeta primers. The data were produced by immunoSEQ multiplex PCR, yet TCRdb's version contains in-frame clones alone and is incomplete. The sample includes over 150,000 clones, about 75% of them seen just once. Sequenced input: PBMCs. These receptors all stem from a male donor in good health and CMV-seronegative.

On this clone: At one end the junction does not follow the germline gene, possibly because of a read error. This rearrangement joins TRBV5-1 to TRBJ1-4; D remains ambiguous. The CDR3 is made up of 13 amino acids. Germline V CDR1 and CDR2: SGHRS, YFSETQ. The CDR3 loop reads CASSGSINEKLFF. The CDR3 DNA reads TGCGCCAGCAGTGGGAGCATTAATGAGAAACTGTTTTTT.

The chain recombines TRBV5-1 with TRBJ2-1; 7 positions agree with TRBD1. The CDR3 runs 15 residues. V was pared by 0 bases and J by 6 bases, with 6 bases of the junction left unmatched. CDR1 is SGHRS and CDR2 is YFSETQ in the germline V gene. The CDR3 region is CASSLAPTGVNEQFF. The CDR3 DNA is TGCGCCAGCAGCTTGGCTCCTACAGGGGTCAATGAGCAGTTCTTC.

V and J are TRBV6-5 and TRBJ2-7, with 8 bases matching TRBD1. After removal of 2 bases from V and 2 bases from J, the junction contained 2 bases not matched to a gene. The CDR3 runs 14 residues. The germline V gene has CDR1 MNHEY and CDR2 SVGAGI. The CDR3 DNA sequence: TGTGCCAGCAGTTACGGGACAGGAGCCTACGAGCAGTACTTC. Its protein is CASSYGTGAYEQYF.

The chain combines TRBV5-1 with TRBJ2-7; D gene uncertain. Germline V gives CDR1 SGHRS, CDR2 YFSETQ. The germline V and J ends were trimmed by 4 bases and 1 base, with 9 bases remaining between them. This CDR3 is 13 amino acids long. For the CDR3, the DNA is TGCGCCAGCAGCCCCGACTCTTCCTACGAGCAGTACTTC. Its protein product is CASSPDSSYEQYF.

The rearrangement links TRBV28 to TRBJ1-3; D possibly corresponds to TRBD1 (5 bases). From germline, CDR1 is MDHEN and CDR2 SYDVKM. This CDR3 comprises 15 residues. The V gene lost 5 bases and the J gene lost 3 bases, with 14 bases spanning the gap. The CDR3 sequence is CASSPGGRLGNTIYF. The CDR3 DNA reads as TGTGCCAGCAGTCCGGGGGGGAGGCTTGGAAACACCATATATTTT.

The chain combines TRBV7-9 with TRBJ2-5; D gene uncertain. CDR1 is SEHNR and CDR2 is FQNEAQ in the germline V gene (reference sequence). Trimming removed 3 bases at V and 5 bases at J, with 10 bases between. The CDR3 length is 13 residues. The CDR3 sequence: CASSFAAGETQYF. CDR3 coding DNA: TGTGCCAGCAGCTTTGCCGCCGGTGAGACCCAGTACTTC.

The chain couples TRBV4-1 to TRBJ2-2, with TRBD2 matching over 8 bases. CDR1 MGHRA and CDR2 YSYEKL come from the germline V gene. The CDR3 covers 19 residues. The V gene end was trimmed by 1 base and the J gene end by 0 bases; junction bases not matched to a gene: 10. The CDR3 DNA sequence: TGCGCCAGCAGCCAAGTAATTGGGATGGGACTAGCGAACACCGGGGAGCTGTTTTTT. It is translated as CASSQVIGMGLANTGELFF.

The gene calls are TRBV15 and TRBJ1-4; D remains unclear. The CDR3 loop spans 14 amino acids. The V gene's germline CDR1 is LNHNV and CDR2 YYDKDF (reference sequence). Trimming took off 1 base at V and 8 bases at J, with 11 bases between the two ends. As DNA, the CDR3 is TGTGCCACCAGCAGAGCTGGGCAGGTCGAAAAACTGTTTTTT. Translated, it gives CATSRAGQVEKLFF.

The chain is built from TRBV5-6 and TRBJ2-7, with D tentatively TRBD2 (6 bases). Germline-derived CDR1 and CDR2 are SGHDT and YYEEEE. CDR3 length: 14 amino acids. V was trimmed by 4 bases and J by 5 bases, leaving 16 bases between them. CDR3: CASSPPGLRHEQYF. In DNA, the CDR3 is TGTGCCAGCAGCCCGCCGGGACTCCGCCACGAGCAGTACTTC.

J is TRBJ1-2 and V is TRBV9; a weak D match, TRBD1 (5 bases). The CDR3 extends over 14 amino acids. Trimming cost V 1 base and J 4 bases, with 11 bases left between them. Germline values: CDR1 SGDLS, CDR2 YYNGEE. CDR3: CASSVTGGGYGYTF. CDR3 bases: TGTGCCAGCAGCGTAACCGGCGGGGGCTATGGCTACACCTTC.

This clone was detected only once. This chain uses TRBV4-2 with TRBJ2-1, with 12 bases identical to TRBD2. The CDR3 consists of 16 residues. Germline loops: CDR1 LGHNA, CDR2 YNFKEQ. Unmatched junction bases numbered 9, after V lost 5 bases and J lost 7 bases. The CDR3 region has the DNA TGTGCCAGCAGCTATTCTAGCGGGAGGGCCCCAAATGAGCAGTTCTTC. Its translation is CASSYSSGRAPNEQFF.

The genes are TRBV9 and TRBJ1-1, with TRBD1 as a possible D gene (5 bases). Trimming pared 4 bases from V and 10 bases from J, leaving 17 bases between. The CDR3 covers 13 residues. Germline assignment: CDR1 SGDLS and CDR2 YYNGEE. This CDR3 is CASSSQGEGRAFF. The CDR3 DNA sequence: TGTGCCAGCAGCTCTCAAGGGGAGGGGCGAGCTTTCTTT.

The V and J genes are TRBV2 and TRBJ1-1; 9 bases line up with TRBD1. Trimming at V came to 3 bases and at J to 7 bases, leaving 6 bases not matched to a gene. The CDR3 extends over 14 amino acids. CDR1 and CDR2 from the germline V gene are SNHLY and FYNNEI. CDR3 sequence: CASSDPRTGVEAFF. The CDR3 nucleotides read TGTGCCAGCAGTGACCCCCGGACAGGGGTTGAAGCTTTCTTT.

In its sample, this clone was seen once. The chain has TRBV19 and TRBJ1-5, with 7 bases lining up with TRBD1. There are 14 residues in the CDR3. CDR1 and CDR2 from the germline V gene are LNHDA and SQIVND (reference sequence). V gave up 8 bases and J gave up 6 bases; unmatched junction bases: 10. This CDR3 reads CASRVRGLSQPQHF. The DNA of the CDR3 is TGTGCCAGTCGCGTCAGGGGGTTGAGTCAGCCCCAGCATTTT.

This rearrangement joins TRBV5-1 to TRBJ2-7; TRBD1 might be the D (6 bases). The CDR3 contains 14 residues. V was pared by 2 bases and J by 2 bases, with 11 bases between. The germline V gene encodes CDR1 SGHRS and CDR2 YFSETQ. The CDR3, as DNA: TGCGCCAGCAGCTTCTTCACAGGGCCCTACGAGCAGTACTTC. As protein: CASSFFTGPYEQYF.

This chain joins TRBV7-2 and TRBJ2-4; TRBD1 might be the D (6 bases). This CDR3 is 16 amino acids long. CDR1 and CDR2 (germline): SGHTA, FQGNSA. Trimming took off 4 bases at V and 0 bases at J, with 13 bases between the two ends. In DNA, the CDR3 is TGTGCCAGCAGCTCGGGACATCTTATAGCCAAAAACATTCAGTACTTC. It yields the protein CASSSGHLIAKNIQYF.

The CDR3 region has the DNA TGTGCCAGCAGCTTCCGTGGAGTACTAGCCAAAAACATTCAGTACTTC. Its protein is CASSFRGVLAKNIQYF. The chain is built from TRBV5-4 and TRBJ2-4; D unclear. Trimming took off 2 bases at V and 0 bases at J, with 12 bases between the two ends. Germline assignment: CDR1 SGHNT and CDR2 YYREEE (reference sequence). The length of the CDR3 is 16 residues.

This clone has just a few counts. CDR3 residues: CASSATTLYNEQFF. As DNA, the CDR3 is TGTGCCAGCAGTGCTACTACCCTTTACAATGAGCAGTTCTTC. This chain connects TRBV6-1 to TRBJ2-1; no reliable D call. V lost 4 bases, J lost 4 bases, and 11 bases lay in between. The CDR3 length is 14 residues. Germline CDR1 is MNHNS and CDR2 is SASEGT.

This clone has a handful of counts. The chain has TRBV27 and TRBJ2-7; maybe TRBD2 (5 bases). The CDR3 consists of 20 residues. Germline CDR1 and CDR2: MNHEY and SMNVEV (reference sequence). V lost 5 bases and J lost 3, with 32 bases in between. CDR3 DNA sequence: TGTGCCAGCAGTCCCTCGGCACTAGGCTTCAAGCTCCTGTCTGTCTACGAGCAGTACTTC. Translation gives CASSPSALGFKLLSVYEQYF.

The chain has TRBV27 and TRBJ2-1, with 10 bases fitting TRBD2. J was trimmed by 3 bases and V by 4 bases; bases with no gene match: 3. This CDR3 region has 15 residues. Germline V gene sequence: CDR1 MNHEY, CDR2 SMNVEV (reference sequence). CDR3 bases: TGTGCCAGCAGTTCGGGACTAGCGCTCTACAATGAGCAGTTCTTC. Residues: CASSSGLALYNEQFF.

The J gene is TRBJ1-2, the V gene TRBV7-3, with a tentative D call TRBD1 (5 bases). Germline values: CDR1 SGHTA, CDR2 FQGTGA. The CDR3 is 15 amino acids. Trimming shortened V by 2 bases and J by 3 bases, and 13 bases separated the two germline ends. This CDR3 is CASSLGRVSDYGYTF. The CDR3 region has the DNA TGTGCCAGCAGCTTAGGCAGGGTGTCGGACTATGGCTACACCTTC.

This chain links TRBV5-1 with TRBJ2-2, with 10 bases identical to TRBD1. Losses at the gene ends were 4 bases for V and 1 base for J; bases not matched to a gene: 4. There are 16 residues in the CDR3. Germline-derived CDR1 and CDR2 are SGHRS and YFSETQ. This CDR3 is CASSQGQGGNTGELFF. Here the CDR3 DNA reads TGCGCCAGCAGCCAAGGACAGGGGGGGAACACCGGGGAGCTGTTTTTT.

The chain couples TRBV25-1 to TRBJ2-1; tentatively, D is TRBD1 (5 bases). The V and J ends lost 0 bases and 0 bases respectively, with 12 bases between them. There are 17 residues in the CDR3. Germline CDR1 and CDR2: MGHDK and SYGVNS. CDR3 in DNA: TGTGCCAGCAGTGAATATCGACAGATTAGCTCCTACAATGAGCAGTTCTTC. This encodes CASSEYRQISSYNEQFF.

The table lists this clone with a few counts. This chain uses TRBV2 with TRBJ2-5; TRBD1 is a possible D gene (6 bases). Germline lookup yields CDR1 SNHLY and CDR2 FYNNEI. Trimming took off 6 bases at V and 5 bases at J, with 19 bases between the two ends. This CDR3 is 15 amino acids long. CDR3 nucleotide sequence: TGTGCCAGCAGCGCCACAGGGAGTATTGGTGAGACCCAGTACTTC. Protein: CASSATGSIGETQYF.

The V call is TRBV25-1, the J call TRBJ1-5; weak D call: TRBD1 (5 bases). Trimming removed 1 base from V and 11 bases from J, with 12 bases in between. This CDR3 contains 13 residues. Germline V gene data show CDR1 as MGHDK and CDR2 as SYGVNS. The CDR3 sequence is CASSEWRGGAQHF. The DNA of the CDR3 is TGTGCCAGCAGTGAATGGCGGGGAGGGGCCCAGCATTTT.

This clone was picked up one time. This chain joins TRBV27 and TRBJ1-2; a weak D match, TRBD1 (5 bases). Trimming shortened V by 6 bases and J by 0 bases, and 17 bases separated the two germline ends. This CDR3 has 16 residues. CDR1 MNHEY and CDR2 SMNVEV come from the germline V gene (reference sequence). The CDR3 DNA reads TGTGCCAGCAGATCCACGGCGCAGGGTCCTAACTATGGCTACACCTTC. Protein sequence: CASRSTAQGPNYGYTF.

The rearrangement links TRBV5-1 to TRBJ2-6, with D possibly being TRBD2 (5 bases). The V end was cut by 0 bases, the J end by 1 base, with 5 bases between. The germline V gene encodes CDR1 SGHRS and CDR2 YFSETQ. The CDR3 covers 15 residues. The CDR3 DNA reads TGCGCCAGCAGCTTGGGAGGGTCTGGGGCCAACGTCCTGACTTTC. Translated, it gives CASSLGGSGANVLTF.